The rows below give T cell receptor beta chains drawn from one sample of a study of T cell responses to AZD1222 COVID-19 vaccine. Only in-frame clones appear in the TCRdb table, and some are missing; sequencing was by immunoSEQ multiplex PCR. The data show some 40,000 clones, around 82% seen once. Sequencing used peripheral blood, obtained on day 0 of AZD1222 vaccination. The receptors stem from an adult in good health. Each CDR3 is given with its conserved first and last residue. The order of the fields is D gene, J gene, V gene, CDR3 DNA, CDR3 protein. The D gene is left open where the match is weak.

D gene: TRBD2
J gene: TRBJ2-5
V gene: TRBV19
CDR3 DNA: TGTGCCAGTAGTATGACTAGCGGGGGGTTCCAAGAGACCCAGTACTTC
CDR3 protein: CASSMTSGGFQETQYF

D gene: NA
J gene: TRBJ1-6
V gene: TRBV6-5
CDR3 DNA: TGTGCCACCTCGAGCTCCTATAATTCACCCCTCCACTTT
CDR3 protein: CATSSSYNSPLHF

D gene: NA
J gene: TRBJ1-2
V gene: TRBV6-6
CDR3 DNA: TGTGCCAGCCTGGCCCGACAGTTCCACTATGGCTACACCTTC
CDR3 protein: CASLARQFHYGYTF

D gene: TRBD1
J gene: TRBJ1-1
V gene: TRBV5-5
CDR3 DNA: TGTGCCAGCAGCCTCCGGGACAGGAACACTGAAGCTTTCTTT
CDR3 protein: CASSLRDRNTEAFF

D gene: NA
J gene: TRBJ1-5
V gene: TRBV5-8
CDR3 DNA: TGTGCCAGCAGCTTGGGGGAGAATCAGCCCCAGCATTTT
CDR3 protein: CASSLGENQPQHF

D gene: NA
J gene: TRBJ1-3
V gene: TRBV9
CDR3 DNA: TGTGCCAGCAGCGTAGAAGGCCCGTTTGGCTCTGGAAACACCATATATTTT
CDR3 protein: CASSVEGPFGSGNTIYF

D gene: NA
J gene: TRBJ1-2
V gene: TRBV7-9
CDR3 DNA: TGTGCCAGCAGCTTAGGACACAGTACTTATGGCTACACCTTC
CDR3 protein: CASSLGHSTYGYTF

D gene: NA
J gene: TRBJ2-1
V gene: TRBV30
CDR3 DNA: TGTGCCTGGAGTGTACAGGCGGGCAATGAGCAGTTCTTC
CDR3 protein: CAWSVQAGNEQFF

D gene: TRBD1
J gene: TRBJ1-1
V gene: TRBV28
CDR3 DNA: TGTGCCAGCAGTTTGGGACAGCCCATGAACACTGAAGCTTTCTTT
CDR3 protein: CASSLGQPMNTEAFF

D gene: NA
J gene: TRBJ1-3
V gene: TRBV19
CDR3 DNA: TGTGCCAGTAGGGGTTCGGGGGTAAGGACTGGAAACACCATATATTTT
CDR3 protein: CASRGSGVRTGNTIYF

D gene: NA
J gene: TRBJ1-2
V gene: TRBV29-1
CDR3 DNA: TGCAGCGTTGGAGGGGTGAGTGGTGGCTACACCTTC
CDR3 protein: CSVGGVSGGYTF

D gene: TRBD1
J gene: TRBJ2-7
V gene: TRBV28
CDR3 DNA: TGTGCCAGCTCCGGAGGACAGGGCTACGAGCAGTACTTC
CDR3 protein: CASSGGQGYEQYF